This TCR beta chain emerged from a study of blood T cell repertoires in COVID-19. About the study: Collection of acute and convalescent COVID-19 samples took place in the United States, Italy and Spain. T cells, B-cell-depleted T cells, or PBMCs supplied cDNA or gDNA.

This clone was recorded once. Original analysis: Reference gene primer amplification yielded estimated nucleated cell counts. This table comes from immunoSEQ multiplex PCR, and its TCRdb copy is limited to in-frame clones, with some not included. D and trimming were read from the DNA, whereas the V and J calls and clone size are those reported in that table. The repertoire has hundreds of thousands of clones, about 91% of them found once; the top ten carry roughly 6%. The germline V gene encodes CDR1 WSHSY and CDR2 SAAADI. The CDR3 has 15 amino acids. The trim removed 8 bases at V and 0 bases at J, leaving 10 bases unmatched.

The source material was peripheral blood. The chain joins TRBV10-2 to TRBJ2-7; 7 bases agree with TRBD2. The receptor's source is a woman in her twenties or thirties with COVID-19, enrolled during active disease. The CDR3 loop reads CASRRGGVSSYEQYF. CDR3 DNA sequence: TGCGCCAGCCGGAGGGGAGGGGTTTCCTCCTACGAGCAGTACTTC.